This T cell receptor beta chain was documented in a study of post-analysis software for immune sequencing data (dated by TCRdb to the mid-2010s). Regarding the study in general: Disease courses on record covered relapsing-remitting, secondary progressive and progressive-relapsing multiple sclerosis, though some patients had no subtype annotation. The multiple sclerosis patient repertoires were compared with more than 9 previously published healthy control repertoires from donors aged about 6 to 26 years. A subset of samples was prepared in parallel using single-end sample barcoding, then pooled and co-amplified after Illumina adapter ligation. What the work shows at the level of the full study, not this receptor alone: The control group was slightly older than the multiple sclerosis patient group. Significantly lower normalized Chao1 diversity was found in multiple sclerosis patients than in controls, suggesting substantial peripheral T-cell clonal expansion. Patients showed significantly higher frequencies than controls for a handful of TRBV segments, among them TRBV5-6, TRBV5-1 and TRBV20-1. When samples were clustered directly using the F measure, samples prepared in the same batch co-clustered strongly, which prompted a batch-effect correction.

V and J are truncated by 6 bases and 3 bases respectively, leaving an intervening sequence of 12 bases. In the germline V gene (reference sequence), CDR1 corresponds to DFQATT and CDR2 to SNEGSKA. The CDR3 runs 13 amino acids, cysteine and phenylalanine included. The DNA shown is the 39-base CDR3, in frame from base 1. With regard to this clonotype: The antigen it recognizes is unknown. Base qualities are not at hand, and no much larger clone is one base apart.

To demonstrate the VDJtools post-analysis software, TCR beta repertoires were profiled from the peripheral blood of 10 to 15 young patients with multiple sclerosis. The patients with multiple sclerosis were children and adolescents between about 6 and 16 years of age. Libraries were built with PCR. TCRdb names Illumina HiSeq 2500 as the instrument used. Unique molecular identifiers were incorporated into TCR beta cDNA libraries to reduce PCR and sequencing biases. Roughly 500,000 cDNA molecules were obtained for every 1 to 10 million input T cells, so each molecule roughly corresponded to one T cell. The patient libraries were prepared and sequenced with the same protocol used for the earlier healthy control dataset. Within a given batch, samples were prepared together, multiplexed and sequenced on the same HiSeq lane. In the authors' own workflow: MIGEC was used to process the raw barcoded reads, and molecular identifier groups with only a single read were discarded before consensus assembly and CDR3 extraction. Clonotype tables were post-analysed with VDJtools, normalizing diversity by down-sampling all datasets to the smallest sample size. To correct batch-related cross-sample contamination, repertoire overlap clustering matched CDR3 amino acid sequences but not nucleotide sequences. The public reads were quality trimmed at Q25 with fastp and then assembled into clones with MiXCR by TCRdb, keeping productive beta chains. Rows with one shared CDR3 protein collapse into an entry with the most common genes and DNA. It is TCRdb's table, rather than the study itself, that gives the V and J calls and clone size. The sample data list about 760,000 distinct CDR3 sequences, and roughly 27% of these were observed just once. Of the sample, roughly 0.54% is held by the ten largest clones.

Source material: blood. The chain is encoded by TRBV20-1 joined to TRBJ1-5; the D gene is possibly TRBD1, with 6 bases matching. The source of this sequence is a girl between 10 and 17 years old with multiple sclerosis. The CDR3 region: CSAVQGHNQPQHF. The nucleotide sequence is TGCAGTGCGGTCCAGGGACACAATCAGCCCCAGCATTTT.